The 32 T cell receptor beta chains given below trace back to one sample, sequenced in a study of blood T cell repertoires in COVID-19. Sequenced by immunoSEQ multiplex PCR; TCRdb stores in-frame clones only, minus some. The profile shows around 300,000 clones, roughly 89% of them singletons. Sequencing was done on a sample of PBMCs or T cells enriched from blood (not recorded which). These receptors were collected from a woman in her forties who had recovered from COVID-19.

J is TRBJ2-1 and V is TRBV5-6; 13 bases line up with TRBD2. Germline V gene lookup returns CDR1 SGHDT and CDR2 YYEEEE. The CDR3 totals 17 residues. J was trimmed by 6 bases and V by 4 bases; bases with no gene match: 10. In nucleotides, the CDR3 is TGTGCCAGCAGCGAGAACTCCGGGACTAGCGGGGCCAATGAGCAGTTCTTC. This codes for CASSENSGTSGANEQFF.

In its sample, this clone was seen a few times. The V gene is TRBV19, the J gene TRBJ1-5; 7 nucleotides agree with TRBD1. This CDR3 is 18 amino acids long. Germline V gives CDR1 LNHDA, CDR2 SQIVND (reference sequence). With 4 bases clipped from V and 1 base from J, the junction kept 13 bases outside the gene matches. The chain's CDR3 is CASSRSLDRAVSNQPQHF. The DNA for the CDR3 is TGTGCCAGTAGTAGGTCACTCGACAGGGCGGTGAGCAATCAGCCCCAGCATTTT.

The V and J genes are TRBV9 and TRBJ2-3; TRBD2 aligns across 14 bases. The junction had 4 bases not matched to a gene; V was cut back by 1 base and J by 6 bases. CDR3 length equals 16 residues. Germline CDR1 and CDR2: SGDLS and YYNGEE. CDR3 DNA sequence: TGTGCCAGCAGCGTAACGACTAGCGGGGGGGCGGATACGCAGTATTTT. Its translation: CASSVTTSGGADTQYF.

The chain joins TRBV9 to TRBJ1-2; 7 bases map to TRBD1. CDR1 is SGDLS and CDR2 is YYNGEE in the germline V gene. J gave up 3 bases and V 4 bases, and 6 bases lay outside the gene matches. The CDR3 has 14 residues. The CDR3 spells CASSTGQPDYGYTF. The CDR3 coding sequence is TGTGCCAGCAGCACGGGACAGCCGGACTATGGCTACACCTTC.

CDR3 nucleotides: TGCGCCAGCAGCTTGGGAGGCGGGGGGGCCTATTTCACAGATACGCAGTATTTT. As protein: CASSLGGGGAYFTDTQYF. The chain combines TRBV5-1 with TRBJ2-3; TRBD2 matches 9 bases. This CDR3 is 18 amino acids long. The germline V gene encodes CDR1 SGHRS and CDR2 YFSETQ. With 0 bases clipped from V and 2 bases from J, the junction kept 10 bases outside the gene matches.

V gene TRBV4-2 combines with J gene TRBJ2-1; 7 positions agree with TRBD2. The CDR3 runs to 18 residues. Trimming cost V 4 bases and J 0 bases; bases outside gene matches: 12. CDR1 is LGHNA and CDR2 is YNFKEQ in the germline V gene. In DNA, the CDR3 is TGTGCCAGCAGCCCCAGGTTAACTAGCGAGAGCTCCTACAATGAGCAGTTCTTC. It specifies CASSPRLTSESSYNEQFF.

This chain connects TRBV7-2 to TRBJ2-1; 7 bases are shared with TRBD2. CDR1 SGHTA and CDR2 FQGNSA come from the germline V gene. The trim removed 5 bases at V and 15 bases at J, leaving 10 bases unmatched. The CDR3 has 12 residues. The CDR3 region has the DNA TGTGCCAGCAGCCGAAGGGACTACCGAGCGTTCTTC. Translating gives CASSRRDYRAFF.

For the CDR3, the DNA is TGCGCCAGCAGCTTGGGACAGGGGACTGACTATGGCTACACCTTC. This encodes CASSLGQGTDYGYTF. The chain joins TRBV5-1 to TRBJ1-2; 8 bases match TRBD1. The CDR3 has 15 amino acids. V trimming: 0 bases; J trimming: 3 bases; junction bases outside the gene matches: 4. The germline V gene encodes CDR1 SGHRS and CDR2 YFSETQ.

This chain links TRBV6-2 or TRBV6-3 with TRBJ2-7; 9 nucleotides agree with TRBD1. Per the germline V gene, CDR1 is MNHEY and CDR2 is SVGEGT. The CDR3 contains 16 residues. V shed 5 bases and J 1 base; nucleotides not matched to a gene: 9. CDR3 nucleotide sequence: TGTGCCAGCAGTAGAGGGACAGGGTATGAGTCCTACGAGCAGTACTTC. Translated, it gives CASSRGTGYESYEQYF.

The chain recombines TRBV4-3 with TRBJ1-2; possible D gene TRBD1, 5 bases. Germline CDR1 is LGHNA and CDR2 is YSLEER. The CDR3 loop spans 15 amino acids. Trimming removed 1 base at V and 2 bases at J, with 11 bases between. CDR3 sequence (DNA): TGCGCCAGCAGCCAAGCTGGACAAGCAAACTATGGCTACACCTTC. The encoded protein is CASSQAGQANYGYTF.

This chain connects TRBV7-9 to TRBJ2-1, with 8 bases matching TRBD2. The CDR3 contains 15 residues. Germline CDR1 reads SEHNR; CDR2 reads FQNEAQ (reference sequence). After removal of 4 bases from V and 3 bases from J, the junction contained 5 bases not matched to a gene. The CDR3 DNA is TGTGCCAGCAGCTCCGAGCGGGAGAACTACAATGAGCAGTTCTTC. Translated, it gives CASSSERENYNEQFF. The variable domain in full, completed from reference TRBV7-9 and TRBJ2-1, reads DTGVSQNPRHKITKRGQNVTFRCDPISEHNRLYWYRQTLGQGPEFLTYFQNEAQLEKSRLLSDRFSAERPKGSFSTLEIQRTEQGDSAMYLCASSSERENYNEQFFGPGTRLTVL.

The V gene is TRBV2, the J gene TRBJ2-7, with D possibly being TRBD2 (5 bases). This CDR3 spans 13 amino acids. Trimming removed 5 bases at V and 2 bases at J, with 10 bases between. Germline assignment: CDR1 SNHLY and CDR2 FYNNEI. CDR3 loop: CASSLSVTYEQYF. CDR3 nucleotide sequence: TGTGCCAGCAGTCTTAGCGTAACCTACGAGCAGTACTTC. Full variable domain (outside the CDR3, taken from reference TRBV2 and TRBJ2-7): EPEVTQTPSHQVTQMGQEVILRCVPISNHLYFYWYRQILGQKVEFLVSFYNNEISEKSEIFDDQFSVERPDGSNFTLKIRSTKLEDSAMYFCASSLSVTYEQYFGPGTRLTVT.

The chain links TRBV11-1 to TRBJ2-5; 7 nucleotides align to TRBD1. CDR3 length equals 14 residues. In germline, CDR1 is SGHAT, CDR2 FQDESV (reference sequence). Trimming cost V 2 bases and J 3 bases; bases outside gene matches: 3. The CDR3 is CASSLYTGEETQYF. The CDR3 coding sequence is TGTGCCAGCAGCTTATACACAGGGGAAGAGACCCAGTACTTC.

With respect to this clone: The junction shows a germline mismatch at one end, possibly a read error. The chain recombines TRBV6-2 or TRBV6-3 with TRBJ2-6, with unresolved D. Germline CDR1 and CDR2: MNHEY and SVGEGT. CDR3 length: 18 residues. The CDR3 protein is CATSSGLSPLSGANVLTF. CDR3 DNA: TGTGCCACCAGTTCAGGCCTCTCCCCCCTCTCTGGGGCCAACGTCCTGACTTTC.

The chain links TRBV12-3 or TRBV12-4 to TRBJ1-6; 7 bases map to TRBD1. This CDR3 contains 13 residues. The J segment lost 9 bases and the V segment lost 3 bases, leaving 2 bases of the junction unmatched. The CDR3 region has the DNA TGTGCCAGCAGTTTTCGACAGGGTTCACCCCTCCACTTT. The encoded protein is CASSFRQGSPLHF.

The count of this clone is one. The J gene is TRBJ2-7, the V gene TRBV4-3, with TRBD2 as a possible D gene (6 bases). This CDR3 has 16 amino acids. The V end lost 0 bases, the J end lost 2 bases, and 14 bases lay between the germline ends. The germline V gene encodes CDR1 LGHNA and CDR2 YSLEER. CDR3 in amino acids: CASSQEVTSPAYEQYF. CDR3 DNA sequence: TGCGCCAGCAGCCAAGAAGTAACTAGCCCCGCCTACGAGCAGTACTTC.

The V call is TRBV12-3 or TRBV12-4, the J call TRBJ1-6; 7 positions agree with TRBD1. V shed 1 base, J shed 9 bases, and the junction held 0 bases outside the gene matches. The CDR3 sequence is 13 residues long. The CDR3: CASSLGQGSPLHF. The CDR3 DNA reads as TGTGCCAGCAGTTTAGGACAGGGTTCACCCCTCCACTTT.

The genes are TRBV7-9 and TRBJ1-1; D perhaps matches TRBD1 (5 bases). Trimming took 8 bases from V and 7 from J, leaving 17 bases between them. Germline CDR1 reads SEHNR; CDR2 reads FQNEAQ (reference sequence). CDR3 length equals 13 residues. The CDR3 DNA sequence: TGTGCCAGCTCCCGGCGGGGACCCAATGAAGCTTTCTTT. Its protein is CASSRRGPNEAFF.

The chain joins TRBV5-1 to TRBJ1-1; 9 bases match TRBD1. The CDR3 runs to 18 residues. Trimming removed 5 bases from V and 0 bases from J; junction bases left unmatched: 14. The germline gives CDR1 SGHRS, CDR2 YFSETQ. This CDR3 reads CASSDGTGGSALNTEAFF. The CDR3, as DNA: TGCGCCAGCAGTGACGGAACAGGGGGCTCAGCGCTGAACACTGAAGCTTTCTTT.

V is TRBV3-1 (or the pseudogene TRBV3-2) and J is TRBJ1-2; D is perhaps TRBD1 (5 bases). Trimming left V 0 bases short and J 7 bases short, with 12 bases between. The CDR3 length is 14 residues. Per the germline V gene, CDR1 is LGHDT and CDR2 is YNNKEL (reference sequence). The DNA of the CDR3 is TGTGCCAGCAGCCAAGATAAGGGGCTTGGTGGCTACACCTTC. Residues: CASSQDKGLGGYTF.

The chain couples TRBV27 to TRBJ2-7; perhaps TRBD2 as D (5 bases). The V end lost 3 bases, the J end lost 2 bases, and 14 bases lay between the germline ends. The CDR3 length is 15 residues. Germline V gene sequence: CDR1 MNHEY, CDR2 SMNVEV (reference sequence). The CDR3 protein is CASSFLLGSAYEQYF. The CDR3 coding sequence is TGTGCCAGCAGTTTCCTGTTGGGGAGCGCCTACGAGCAGTACTTC.

The chain is built from TRBV11-1 and TRBJ1-1; D remains ambiguous. The CDR3 spans 11 residues. Per the germline V gene, CDR1 is SGHAT and CDR2 is FQDESV (reference sequence). V was shortened by 7 bases and J by 1 base, with 4 bases between the two germline ends. The CDR3 loop reads CASTQNTEAFF. The CDR3 region has the DNA TGTGCCAGCACACAGAACACTGAAGCTTTCTTT.

The chain links TRBV9 to TRBJ2-1; possibly TRBD2 for D (6 bases). Germline V CDR1 and CDR2: SGDLS, YYNGEE. Trimming shortened V by 3 bases and J by 6 bases, and 13 bases separated the two germline ends. The length of the CDR3 is 14 residues. The CDR3 coding sequence is TGTGCCAGCAGCGGGGAGGTAGGGTTCAATGAGCAGTTCTTC. It yields the protein CASSGEVGFNEQFF.

The count of this clone is one. The chain combines TRBV9 with TRBJ1-2, with D perhaps TRBD1 (6 bases). The V end lost 4 bases, the J end lost 4 bases, and 20 bases lay between the germline ends. CDR1 is SGDLS and CDR2 is YYNGEE in the germline V gene. CDR3 length equals 16 residues. As DNA, the CDR3 is TGTGCCAGCAGCCCCCTACGGGCCCAGGGGCTCTATGGCTACACCTTC. Residues: CASSPLRAQGLYGYTF.

This clone was counted a single time. This chain connects TRBV6-5 to TRBJ1-6; D is perhaps TRBD1 (6 bases). CDR3 size: 15 residues. Germline assignment: CDR1 MNHEY and CDR2 SVGAGI. V lost 0 bases and J 8 bases, leaving 11 bases between the germline ends. The CDR3 loop is CASSYSAGADSPLHF. The CDR3 coding sequence is TGTGCCAGCAGTTACTCGGCAGGGGCAGATTCACCCCTCCACTTT.

For this clone: One junction end does not reproduce the germline sequence, and a read error may be involved. The chain has TRBV5-6 and TRBJ2-1, with 9 bases lining up with TRBD2. Germline loops: CDR1 SGHDT, CDR2 YYEEEE. The CDR3 spans 16 residues. The CDR3 sequence is CASSKTGTSSSNEQFF. The CDR3 bases are TGTGCCAGCAGCAAAACCGGGACTAGCTCCTCCAATGAGCAGTTCTTC. Complete variable domain (other parts from reference TRBV5-6 and TRBJ2-1): DAGVTQSPTHLIKTRGQQVTLRCSPKSGHDTVSWYQQALGQGPQFIFQYYEEEERQRGNFPDRFSGHQFPNYSSELNVNALLLGDSALYLCASSKTGTSSSNEQFFGPGTRLTVL.

The chain uses TRBV5-5 and TRBJ1-1; 7 nucleotides align to TRBD1. Germline-derived CDR1 and CDR2 are SGHKS and YYEKEE (reference sequence). Losses at the gene ends were 4 bases for V and 7 bases for J; bases not matched to a gene: 10. The CDR3 sequence is 14 residues long. CDR3 residues: CASSPNRDRSEAFF. In nucleotides, the CDR3 is TGTGCCAGCAGCCCGAACCGGGACAGAAGTGAAGCTTTCTTT.

The chain links TRBV6-5 to TRBJ2-7; D gene ambiguous. Trimming took 3 bases from V and 4 from J, leaving 13 bases between them. Germline-derived CDR1 and CDR2 are MNHEY and SVGAGI. The CDR3 length is 14 residues. CDR3 protein: CASSYRVQGYEQYF. In DNA form, the CDR3 reads TGTGCCAGCAGTTATCGGGTGCAAGGATACGAGCAGTACTTC.

The chain carries TRBV30 and TRBJ2-5; TRBD2 might be the D (5 bases). Trimming took 0 bases from V and 5 from J, leaving 10 bases between them. This CDR3 region has 13 residues. CDR1 is GTSNPN and CDR2 is SVGIG in the germline V gene (reference sequence). This CDR3 reads CAWSVGLGETQYF. The CDR3, as DNA: TGTGCCTGGAGTGTAGGACTTGGGGAGACCCAGTACTTC.

The chain uses TRBV7-9 and TRBJ1-2, with 8 bases lining up with TRBD1. CDR3 length: 13 residues. The V segment lost 7 bases and the J segment 6 bases; nucleotides outside the gene matches: 7. Germline loops: CDR1 SEHNR, CDR2 FQNEAQ (reference sequence). This CDR3 is CASTMDRADGYTF. DNA for the CDR3: TGTGCCAGCACCATGGACAGGGCAGATGGCTACACCTTC.

The V gene is TRBV5-1, the J gene TRBJ2-7; D not certain. The CDR3 extends over 14 amino acids. Germline V gene data show CDR1 as SGHRS and CDR2 as YFSETQ. The V end lost 7 bases, the J end lost 5 bases, and 19 bases lay between the germline ends. CDR3 amino acids: CASGDPPRFDEQYF. The CDR3 DNA reads TGCGCCAGCGGAGATCCCCCGCGGTTTGACGAGCAGTACTTC.

The rearrangement uses TRBV13 and TRBJ2-1, with TRBD2 matching 7 bases. This CDR3 region has 15 residues. Trimming cost V 5 bases and J 3 bases; bases outside gene matches: 7. CDR1 and CDR2 from the germline V gene are PRHDT and FYEKMQ (reference sequence). CDR3 loop: CASSLSGTNYNEQFF. CDR3 coding DNA: TGTGCCAGCAGCCTCTCCGGGACTAACTACAATGAGCAGTTCTTC.